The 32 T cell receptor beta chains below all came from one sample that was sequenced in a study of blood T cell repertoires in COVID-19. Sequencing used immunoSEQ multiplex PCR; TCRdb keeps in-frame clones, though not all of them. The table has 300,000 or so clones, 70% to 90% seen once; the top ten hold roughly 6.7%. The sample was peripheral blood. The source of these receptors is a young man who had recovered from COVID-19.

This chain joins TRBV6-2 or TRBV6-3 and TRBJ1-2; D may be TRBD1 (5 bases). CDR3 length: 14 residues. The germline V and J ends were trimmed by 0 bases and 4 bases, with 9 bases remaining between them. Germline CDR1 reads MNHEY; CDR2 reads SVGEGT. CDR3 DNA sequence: TGTGCCAGCAGTTACTCGCAGGGAGGCTATGGCTACACCTTC. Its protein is CASSYSQGGYGYTF.

CDR3 in DNA: TGTGCCAGCAGCTTGGTTGCAGGGGTAATTGGCTACACCTTC. This codes for CASSLVAGVIGYTF. The chain employs TRBV5-6 and TRBJ1-2; D is perhaps TRBD1 (6 bases). The germline gives CDR1 SGHDT, CDR2 YYEEEE. The V gene lost 0 bases and the J gene lost 7 bases, with 13 bases spanning the gap. CDR3 size: 14 residues.

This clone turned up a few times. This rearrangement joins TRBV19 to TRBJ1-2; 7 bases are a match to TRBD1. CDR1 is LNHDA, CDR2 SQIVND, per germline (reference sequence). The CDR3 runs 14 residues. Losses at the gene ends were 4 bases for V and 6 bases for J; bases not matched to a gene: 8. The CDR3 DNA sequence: TGTGCCAGTAGTACCCAGTACAGGGGCAATGGCTACACCTTC. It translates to CASSTQYRGNGYTF.

For the CDR3, the DNA is TGTGCCAGCAGTTACCGAACCTCAGGGGGCGGCACAGATACGCAGTATTTT. This sequence encodes CASSYRTSGGGTDTQYF. The chain employs TRBV6-2 or TRBV6-3 and TRBJ2-3, with TRBD1 identical over 8 bases. The CDR3 is made up of 17 amino acids. The J segment lost 1 base and the V segment lost 2 bases, leaving 8 bases of the junction unmatched. The germline CDR1 and CDR2 sequences are MNHEY and SVGEGT.

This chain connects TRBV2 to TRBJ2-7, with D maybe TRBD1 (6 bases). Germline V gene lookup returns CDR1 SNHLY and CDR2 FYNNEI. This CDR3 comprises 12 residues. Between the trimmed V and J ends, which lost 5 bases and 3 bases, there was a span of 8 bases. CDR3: CASSPQGYEQYF. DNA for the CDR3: TGTGCCAGCAGTCCACAGGGCTACGAGCAGTACTTC.

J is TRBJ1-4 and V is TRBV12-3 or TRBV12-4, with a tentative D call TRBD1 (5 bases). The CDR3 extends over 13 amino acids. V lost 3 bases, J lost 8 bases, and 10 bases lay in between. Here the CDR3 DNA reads TGTGCCAGCAGTTTCAGGACAAACGAAAAACTGTTTTTT. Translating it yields CASSFRTNEKLFF.

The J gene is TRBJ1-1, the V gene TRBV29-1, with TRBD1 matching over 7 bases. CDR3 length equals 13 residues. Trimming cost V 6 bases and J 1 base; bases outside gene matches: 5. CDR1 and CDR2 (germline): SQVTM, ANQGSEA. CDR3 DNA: TGCAGCGTCCGAGGACAGGCGAACACTGAAGCTTTCTTT. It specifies CSVRGQANTEAFF.

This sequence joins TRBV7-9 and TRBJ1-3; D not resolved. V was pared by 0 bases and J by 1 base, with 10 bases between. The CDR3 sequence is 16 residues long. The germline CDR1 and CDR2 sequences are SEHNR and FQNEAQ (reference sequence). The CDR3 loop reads CASSLARVTSGNTIYF. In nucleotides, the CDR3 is TGTGCCAGCAGCTTAGCGAGGGTTACATCTGGAAACACCATATATTTT.

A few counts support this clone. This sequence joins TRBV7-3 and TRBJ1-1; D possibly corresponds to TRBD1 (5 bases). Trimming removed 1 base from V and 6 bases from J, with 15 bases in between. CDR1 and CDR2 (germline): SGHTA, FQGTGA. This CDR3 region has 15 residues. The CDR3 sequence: CASSLNSQGISEAFF. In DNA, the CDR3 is TGTGCCAGCAGCTTAAATTCCCAGGGCATTTCTGAAGCTTTCTTT.

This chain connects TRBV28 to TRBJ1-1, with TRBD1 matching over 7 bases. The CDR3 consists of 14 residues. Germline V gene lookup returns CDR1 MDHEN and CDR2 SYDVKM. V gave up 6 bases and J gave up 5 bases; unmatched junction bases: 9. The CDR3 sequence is CASSPWDRATEAFF. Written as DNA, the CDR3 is TGTGCCAGCAGCCCCTGGGACAGAGCAACTGAAGCTTTCTTT.

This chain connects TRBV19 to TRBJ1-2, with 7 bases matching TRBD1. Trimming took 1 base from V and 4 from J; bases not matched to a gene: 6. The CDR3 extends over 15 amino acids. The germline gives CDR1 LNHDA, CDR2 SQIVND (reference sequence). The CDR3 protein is CASSIGGQLTYGYTF. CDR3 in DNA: TGTGCCAGTAGTATAGGGGGACAGTTAACCTATGGCTACACCTTC.

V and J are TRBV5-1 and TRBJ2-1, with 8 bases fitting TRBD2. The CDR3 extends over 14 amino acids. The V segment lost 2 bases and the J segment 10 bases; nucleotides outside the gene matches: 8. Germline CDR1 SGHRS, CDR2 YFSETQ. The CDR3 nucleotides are TGCGCCAGCAGCTTTGACACTAGCGGACTCGAGCAGTTCTTC. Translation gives CASSFDTSGLEQFF.

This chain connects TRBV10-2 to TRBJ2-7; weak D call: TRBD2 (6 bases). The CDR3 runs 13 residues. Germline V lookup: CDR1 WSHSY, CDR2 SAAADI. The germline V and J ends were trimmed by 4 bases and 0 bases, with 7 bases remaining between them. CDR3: CASSVSGSYEQYF. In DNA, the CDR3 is TGCGCCAGCAGTGTTAGCGGCTCCTACGAGCAGTACTTC.

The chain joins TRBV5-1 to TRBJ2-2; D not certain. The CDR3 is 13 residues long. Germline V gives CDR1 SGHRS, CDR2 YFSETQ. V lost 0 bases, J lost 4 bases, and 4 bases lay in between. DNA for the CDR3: TGCGCCAGCAGCTTGGGCGGCACCGGGGAGCTGTTTTTT. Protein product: CASSLGGTGELFF.

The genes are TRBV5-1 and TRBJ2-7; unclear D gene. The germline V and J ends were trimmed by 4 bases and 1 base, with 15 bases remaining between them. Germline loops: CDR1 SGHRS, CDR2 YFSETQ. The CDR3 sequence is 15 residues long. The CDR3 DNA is TGCGCCAGCAGCCCCCTATACGCCCCTTCCTACGAGCAGTACTTC. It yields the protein CASSPLYAPSYEQYF.

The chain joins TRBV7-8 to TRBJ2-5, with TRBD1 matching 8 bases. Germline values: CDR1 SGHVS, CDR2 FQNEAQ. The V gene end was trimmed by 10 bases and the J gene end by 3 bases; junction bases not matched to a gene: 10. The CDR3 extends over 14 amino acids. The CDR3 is CAIQAKDREETQYF. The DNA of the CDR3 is TGTGCCATCCAAGCAAAGGACAGGGAAGAGACCCAGTACTTC.

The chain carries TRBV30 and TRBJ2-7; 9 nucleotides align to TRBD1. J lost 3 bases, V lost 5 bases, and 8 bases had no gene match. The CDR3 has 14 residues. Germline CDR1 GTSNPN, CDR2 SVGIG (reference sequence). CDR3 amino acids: CAWDPGQGYYEQYF. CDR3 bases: TGTGCCTGGGATCCGGGACAGGGTTACTACGAGCAGTACTTC. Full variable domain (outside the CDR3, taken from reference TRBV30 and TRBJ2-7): SQTIHQWPATLVQPVGSPLSLECTVEGTSNPNLYWYRQAAGRGLQLLFYSVGIGQISSEVPQNLSASRPQDRQFILSSKKLLLSDSGFYLCAWDPGQGYYEQYFGPGTRLTVT.

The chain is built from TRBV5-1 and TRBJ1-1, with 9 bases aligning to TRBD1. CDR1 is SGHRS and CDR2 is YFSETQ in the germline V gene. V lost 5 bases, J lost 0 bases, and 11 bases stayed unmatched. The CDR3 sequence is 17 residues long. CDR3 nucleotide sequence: TGCGCCAGCAGAACTCCCCCGGGACAGGGCATGAACACTGAAGCTTTCTTT. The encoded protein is CASRTPPGQGMNTEAFF.

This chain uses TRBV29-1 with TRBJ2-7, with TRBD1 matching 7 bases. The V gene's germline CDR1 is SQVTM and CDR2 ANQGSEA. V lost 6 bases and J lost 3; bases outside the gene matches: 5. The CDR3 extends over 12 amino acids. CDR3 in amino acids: CSVWTGLYEQYF. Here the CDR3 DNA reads TGCAGCGTGTGGACAGGACTCTACGAGCAGTACTTC.

The CDR3 region has the DNA TGTGCCAGCAGCTCCTTTGAAGCGGGTCCAATAGGGGAGCTGTTTTTT. Amino acids: CASSSFEAGPIGELFF. The chain carries TRBV5-6 and TRBJ2-2, with D possibly being TRBD2 (6 bases). Germline values: CDR1 SGHDT, CDR2 YYEEEE. This CDR3 contains 16 residues. V was pared by 3 bases and J by 8 bases, with 20 bases between.

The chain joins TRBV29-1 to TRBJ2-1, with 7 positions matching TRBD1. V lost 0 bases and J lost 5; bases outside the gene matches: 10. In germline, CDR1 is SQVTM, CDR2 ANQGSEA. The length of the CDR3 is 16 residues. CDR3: CSVEDFIQGPDNEQFF. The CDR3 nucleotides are TGCAGCGTTGAAGACTTTATACAGGGGCCTGACAATGAGCAGTTCTTC.

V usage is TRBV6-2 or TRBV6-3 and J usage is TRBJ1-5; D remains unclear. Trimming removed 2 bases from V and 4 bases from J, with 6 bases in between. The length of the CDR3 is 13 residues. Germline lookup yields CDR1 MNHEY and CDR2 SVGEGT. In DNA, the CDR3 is TGTGCCAGCAGTTACGTCTCGAATCAGCCCCAGCATTTT. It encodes CASSYVSNQPQHF.

The CDR3: CASSLGENAYNEQFF. The CDR3 nucleotides read TGTGCCAGCAGCCTTGGGGAGAATGCCTACAATGAGCAGTTCTTC. The V and J genes are TRBV3-1 (or the pseudogene TRBV3-2) and TRBJ2-1; perhaps TRBD2 as D (5 bases). Germline CDR1 LGHDT, CDR2 YNNKEL (reference sequence). This CDR3 region has 15 residues. Trimming took off 4 bases at V and 2 bases at J, with 12 bases between the two ends.

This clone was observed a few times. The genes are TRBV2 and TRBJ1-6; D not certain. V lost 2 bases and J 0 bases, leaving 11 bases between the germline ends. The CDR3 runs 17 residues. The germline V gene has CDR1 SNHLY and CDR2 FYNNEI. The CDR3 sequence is CASSESRISSYNSPLHF. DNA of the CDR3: TGTGCCAGCAGTGAATCGCGGATAAGCTCCTATAATTCACCCCTCCACTTT.

In nucleotides, the CDR3 is TGTGCCAGCAGTTTCTCGGGGGGCATGAACACTGAAGCTTTCTTT. Its translation: CASSFSGGMNTEAFF. The gene calls are TRBV27 and TRBJ1-1; TRBD1 might be the D (6 bases). The CDR3 sequence is 15 residues long. Between the trimmed V and J ends, which lost 3 bases and 0 bases, there was a span of 11 bases. Germline V gene data show CDR1 as MNHEY and CDR2 as SMNVEV (reference sequence).

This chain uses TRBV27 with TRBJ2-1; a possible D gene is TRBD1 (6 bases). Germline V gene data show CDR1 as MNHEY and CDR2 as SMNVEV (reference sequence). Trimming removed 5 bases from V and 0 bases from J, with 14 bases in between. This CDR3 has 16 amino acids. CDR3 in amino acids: CASSPTGESSYNEQFF. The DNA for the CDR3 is TGTGCCAGCAGTCCGACAGGAGAGAGCTCCTACAATGAGCAGTTCTTC.

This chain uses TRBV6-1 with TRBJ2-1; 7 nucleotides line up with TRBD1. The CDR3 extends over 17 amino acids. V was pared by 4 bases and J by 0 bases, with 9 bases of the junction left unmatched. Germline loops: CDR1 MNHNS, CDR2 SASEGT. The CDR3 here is CASSGQQGQSSYNEQFF. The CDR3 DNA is TGTGCCAGCAGTGGACAACAGGGGCAGAGCTCCTACAATGAGCAGTTCTTC.

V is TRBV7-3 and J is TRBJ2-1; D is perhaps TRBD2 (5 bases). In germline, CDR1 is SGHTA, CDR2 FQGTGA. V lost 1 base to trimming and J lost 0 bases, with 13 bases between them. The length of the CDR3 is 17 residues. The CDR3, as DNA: TGTGCCAGCAGCTTAAACGGGCGGGCGAGCTCCTACAATGAGCAGTTCTTC. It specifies CASSLNGRASSYNEQFF. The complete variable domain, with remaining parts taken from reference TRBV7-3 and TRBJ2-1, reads GAGVSQTPSNKVTEKGKYVELRCDPISGHTALYWYRQSLGQGPEFLIYFQGTGAADDSGLPNDRFFAVRPEGSVSTLKIQRTERGDSAVYLCASSLNGRASSYNEQFFGPGTRLTVL.

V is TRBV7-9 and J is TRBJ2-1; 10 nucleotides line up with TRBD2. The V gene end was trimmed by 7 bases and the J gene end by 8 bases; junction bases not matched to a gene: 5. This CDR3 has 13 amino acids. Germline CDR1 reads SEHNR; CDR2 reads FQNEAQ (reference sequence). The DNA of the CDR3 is TGTGCCAGCAACCCCCTAGCGGGGGATGAGCAGTTCTTC. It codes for CASNPLAGDEQFF.

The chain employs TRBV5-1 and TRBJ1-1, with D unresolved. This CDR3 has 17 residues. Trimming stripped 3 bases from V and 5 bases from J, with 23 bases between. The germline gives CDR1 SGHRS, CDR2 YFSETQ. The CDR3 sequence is CASSSPQEGDIRTEAFF. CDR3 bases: TGCGCCAGCAGCTCGCCCCAAGAGGGTGACATCAGGACTGAAGCTTTCTTT. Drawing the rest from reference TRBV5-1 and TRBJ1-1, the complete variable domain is KAGVTQTPRYLIKTRGQQVTLSCSPISGHRSVSWYQQTPGQGLQFLFEYFSETQRNKGNFPGRFSGRQFSNSRSEMNVSTLELGDSALYLCASSSPQEGDIRTEAFFGQGTRLTVV.

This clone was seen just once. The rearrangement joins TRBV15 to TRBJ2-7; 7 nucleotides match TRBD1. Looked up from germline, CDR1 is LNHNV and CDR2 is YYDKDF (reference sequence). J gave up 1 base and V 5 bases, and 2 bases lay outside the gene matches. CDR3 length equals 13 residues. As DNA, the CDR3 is TGTGCCACCAGCCTGGGACAGTCCTACGAGCAGTACTTC. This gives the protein CATSLGQSYEQYF.

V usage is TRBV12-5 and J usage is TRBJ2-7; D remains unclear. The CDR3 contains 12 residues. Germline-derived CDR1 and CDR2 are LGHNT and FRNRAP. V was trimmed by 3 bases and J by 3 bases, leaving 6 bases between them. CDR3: CASGFYNYEQYF. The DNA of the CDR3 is TGTGCTAGTGGTTTTTATAACTACGAGCAGTACTTC.